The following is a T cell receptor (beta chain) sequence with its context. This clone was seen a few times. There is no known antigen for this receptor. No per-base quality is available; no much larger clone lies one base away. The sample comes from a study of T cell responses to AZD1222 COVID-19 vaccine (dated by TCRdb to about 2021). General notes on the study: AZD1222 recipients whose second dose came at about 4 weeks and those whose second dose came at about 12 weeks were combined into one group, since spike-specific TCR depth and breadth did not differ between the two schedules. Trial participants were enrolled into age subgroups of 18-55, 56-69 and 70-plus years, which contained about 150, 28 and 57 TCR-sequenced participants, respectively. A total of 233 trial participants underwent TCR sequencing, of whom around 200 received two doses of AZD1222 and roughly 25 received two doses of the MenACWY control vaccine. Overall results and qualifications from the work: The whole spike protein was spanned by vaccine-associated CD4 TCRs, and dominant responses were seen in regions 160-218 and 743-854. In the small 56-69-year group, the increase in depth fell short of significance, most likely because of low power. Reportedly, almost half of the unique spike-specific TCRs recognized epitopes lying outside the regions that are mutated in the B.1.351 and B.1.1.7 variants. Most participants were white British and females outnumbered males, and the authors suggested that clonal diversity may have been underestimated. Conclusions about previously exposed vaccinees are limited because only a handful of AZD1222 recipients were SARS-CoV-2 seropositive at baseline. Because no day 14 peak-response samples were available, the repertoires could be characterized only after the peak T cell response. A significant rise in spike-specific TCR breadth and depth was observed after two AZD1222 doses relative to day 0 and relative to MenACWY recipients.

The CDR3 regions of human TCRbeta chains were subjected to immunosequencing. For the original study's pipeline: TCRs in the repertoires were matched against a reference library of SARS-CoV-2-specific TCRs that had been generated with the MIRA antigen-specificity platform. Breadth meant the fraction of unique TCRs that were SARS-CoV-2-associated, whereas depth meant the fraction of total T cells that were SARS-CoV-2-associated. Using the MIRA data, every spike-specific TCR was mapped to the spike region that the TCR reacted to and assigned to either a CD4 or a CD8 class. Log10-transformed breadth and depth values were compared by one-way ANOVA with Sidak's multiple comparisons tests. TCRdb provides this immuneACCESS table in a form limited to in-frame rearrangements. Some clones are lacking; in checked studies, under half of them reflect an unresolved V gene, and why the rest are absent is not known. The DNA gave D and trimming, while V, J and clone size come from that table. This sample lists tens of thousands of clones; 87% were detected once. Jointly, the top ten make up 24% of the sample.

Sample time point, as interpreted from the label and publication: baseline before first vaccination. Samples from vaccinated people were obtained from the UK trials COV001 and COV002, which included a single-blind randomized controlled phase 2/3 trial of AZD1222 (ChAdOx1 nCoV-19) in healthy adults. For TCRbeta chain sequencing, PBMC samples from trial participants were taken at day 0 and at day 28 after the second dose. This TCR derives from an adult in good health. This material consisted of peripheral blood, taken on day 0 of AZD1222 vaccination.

The CDR3 reads CASNSQQTGKAGYTF. The DNA sequence is as follows: TGTGCCAGCAACTCCCAACAGACAGGGAAGGCAGGCTACACCTTC. The sequence is built from TRBV9 and TRBJ1-2; 7 central bases correspond to TRBD1. Trimming leaves V shorter by 6 bases and J shorter by 8 bases, with the junction holding 16 bases beyond the gene matches. Reading from cysteine to phenylalanine, the CDR3 counts 15 amino acids. Kept here is only the CDR3 DNA, which spans 45 bases and is read in frame from base 1. The germline V gene gives CDR1 as SGDLS and CDR2 as YYNGEE.